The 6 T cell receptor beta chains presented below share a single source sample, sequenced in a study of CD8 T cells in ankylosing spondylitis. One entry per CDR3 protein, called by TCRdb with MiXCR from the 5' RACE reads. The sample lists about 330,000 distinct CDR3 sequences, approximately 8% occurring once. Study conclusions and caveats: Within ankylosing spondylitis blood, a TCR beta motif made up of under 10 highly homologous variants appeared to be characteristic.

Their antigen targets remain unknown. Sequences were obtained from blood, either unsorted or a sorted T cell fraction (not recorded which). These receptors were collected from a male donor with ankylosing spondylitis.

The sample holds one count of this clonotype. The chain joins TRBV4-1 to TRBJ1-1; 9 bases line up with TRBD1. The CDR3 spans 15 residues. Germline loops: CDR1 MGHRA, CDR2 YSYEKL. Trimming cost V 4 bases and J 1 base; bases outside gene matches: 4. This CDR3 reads CASSPAGQGNTEAFF. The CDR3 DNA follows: TGCGCCAGCAGCCCTGCGGGACAGGGGAACACTGAAGCTTTCTTT.

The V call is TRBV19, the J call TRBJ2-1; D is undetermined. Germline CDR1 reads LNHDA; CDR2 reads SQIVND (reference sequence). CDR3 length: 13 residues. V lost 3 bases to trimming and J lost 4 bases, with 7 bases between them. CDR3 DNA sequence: TGTGCCAGTAGTATCGGAAATTACAATGAGCAGTTCTTC. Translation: CASSIGNYNEQFF.

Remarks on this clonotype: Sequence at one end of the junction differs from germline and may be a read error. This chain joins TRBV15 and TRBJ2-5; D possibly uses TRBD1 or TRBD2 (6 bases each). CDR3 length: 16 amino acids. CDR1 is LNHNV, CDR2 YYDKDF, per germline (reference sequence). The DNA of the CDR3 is TGTGCCACCAGCACGTATCTCGGGGGCCGTGGAGAGGCCCAGTACTTC. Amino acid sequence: CATSTYLGGRGEAQYF.

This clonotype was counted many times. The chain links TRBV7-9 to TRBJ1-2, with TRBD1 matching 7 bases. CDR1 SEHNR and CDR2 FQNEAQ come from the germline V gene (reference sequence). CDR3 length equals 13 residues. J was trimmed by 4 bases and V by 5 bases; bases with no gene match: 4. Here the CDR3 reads CASSQGQTYGYTF. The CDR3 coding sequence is TGTGCCAGCAGCCAGGGACAGACCTATGGCTACACCTTC.

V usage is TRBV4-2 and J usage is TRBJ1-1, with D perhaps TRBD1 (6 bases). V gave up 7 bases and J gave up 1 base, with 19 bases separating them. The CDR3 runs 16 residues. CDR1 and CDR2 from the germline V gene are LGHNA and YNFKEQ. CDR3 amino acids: CASTYRVTSTNTEAFF. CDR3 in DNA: TGTGCCAGCACTTACAGGGTTACTAGCACGAACACTGAAGCTTTCTTT.

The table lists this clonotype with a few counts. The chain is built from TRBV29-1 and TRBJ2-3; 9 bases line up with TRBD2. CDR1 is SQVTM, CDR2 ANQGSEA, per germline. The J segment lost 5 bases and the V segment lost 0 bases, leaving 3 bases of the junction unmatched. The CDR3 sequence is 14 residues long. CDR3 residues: CSVEDPLAGDTQYF. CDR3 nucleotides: TGCAGCGTTGAAGATCCACTAGCGGGAGATACGCAGTATTTT.